A selection of T cell receptor beta chains follows, all from one sample in a study of blood T cell repertoires in COVID-19. Clones were sequenced by immunoSEQ multiplex PCR, and TCRdb holds only the in-frame ones, with some missing. Here the sample spans around 300,000 clones, about 85% being singletons. Specimen: PBMCs or T cells enriched from blood (not recorded which). The receptors derive from a woman between 50 and 59 years old who had recovered from COVID-19. CDR3s include the opening cysteine and the closing phenylalanine or tryptophan. Each record gives: V gene, D gene, clone size, J gene, CDR3 protein, CDR3 DNA. The D gene is left open where the match is weak. Clone size is stated in some rows and not others, as once, few, many or a class when expanded.

TRBV28	NA	NA	TRBJ2-7	CASSLLQRVAYEQYF	TGTGCCAGCAGTTTACTTCAGCGGGTCGCCTACGAGCAGTACTTC
TRBV7-9	NA	NA	TRBJ2-2	CASSSSDRNTGELFF	TGTGCCAGCAGCTCTTCGGACAGGAACACCGGGGAGCTGTTTTTT
TRBV3-1/TRBV3-2	NA	many	TRBJ2-5	CASSQDSSFQETQYF	TGTGCCAGCAGCCAAGATTCTAGCTTCCAGGAGACCCAGTACTTC
TRBV18	TRBD1	NA	TRBJ2-5	CASSPGQGETQYF	TGTGCCAGCTCACCAGGACAGGGAGAGACCCAGTACTTC
TRBV4-3	NA	NA	TRBJ1-2	CASSQDLGANYGYTF	TGCGCCAGCAGCCAAGATTTAGGGGCGAACTATGGCTACACCTTC
TRBV3-1/TRBV3-2	NA	NA	TRBJ2-7	CASSQSVRAEQYF	TGTGCCAGCAGCCAATCCGTGAGGGCTGAGCAGTACTTC
TRBV6-6	NA	NA	TRBJ1-4	CASRAEKLFF	TGTGCCAGCAGGGCTGAAAAACTGTTTTTT
TRBV28	NA	NA	TRBJ2-7	CASSLSIGEQYF	TGTGCCAGCAGTTTATCGATCGGGGAGCAGTACTTC
TRBV7-3	NA	once	TRBJ2-5	CASSSYTEETQYF	TGTGCCAGCAGCTCCTACACAGAAGAGACCCAGTACTTC
TRBV2	NA	NA	TRBJ2-1	CASSAEKGPQFF	TGTGCCAGCAGTGCAGAAAAGGGGCCACAGTTCTTC
TRBV11-3	NA	NA	TRBJ2-2	CASSFRVGGRGELFF	TGTGCCAGCAGCTTCCGGGTTGGGGGCCGAGGGGAGCTGTTTTTT
TRBV12-3/TRBV12-4	NA	NA	TRBJ1-1	CASSFSVNTEAFF	TGTGCCAGCAGTTTTTCGGTGAACACTGAAGCTTTCTTT
TRBV4-2	TRBD2	NA	TRBJ2-7	CASSQEGGFNYEQYF	TGTGCCAGCAGCCAAGAGGGAGGGTTTAACTACGAGCAGTACTTC
TRBV6-5	TRBD1	NA	TRBJ2-5	CASSPDRYQETQYF	TGTGCCAGCAGTCCGGACAGGTACCAAGAGACCCAGTACTTC
TRBV24-1	NA	NA	TRBJ2-1	CATSGQGFDEQFF	TGTGCCACCAGTGGCCAGGGTTTCGATGAGCAGTTCTTC
TRBV7-2	TRBD1	few	TRBJ2-7	CASSLTGTGLYEQYF	TGTGCCAGCAGCCTAACCGGGACAGGGCTATACGAGCAGTACTTC
TRBV5-1	NA	once	TRBJ1-5	CASSLGTGNQPQHF	TGCGCCAGCAGCTTGGGTACAGGCAATCAGCCCCAGCATTTT
TRBV14	NA	NA	TRBJ1-4	CASSQSPRRVGEKLFF	TGTGCCAGCAGCCAAAGTCCCCGGAGGGTTGGGGAAAAACTGTTTTTT
TRBV15	NA	NA	TRBJ2-1	CATSVWEVISHNEQFF	TGTGCCACCAGTGTGTGGGAGGTAATCTCTCACAATGAGCAGTTCTTC
TRBV19	NA	NA	TRBJ2-4	CASSSLAKNIQYF	TGTGCCAGTAGTAGTCTAGCCAAAAACATTCAGTACTTC
TRBV7-2	NA	NA	TRBJ2-3	CASREAGRTDTQYF	TGTGCCAGCAGGGAGGCGGGGCGCACAGATACGCAGTATTTT
TRBV7-2	TRBD1	NA	TRBJ2-5	CASSSRTGSETQYF	TGTGCCAGCAGCTCCAGGACAGGGTCGGAGACCCAGTACTTC
TRBV7-9	NA	NA	TRBJ1-4	CASSLYGEREKLFF	TGTGCCAGCAGCTTATACGGGGAACGTGAAAAACTGTTTTTT